The rows below give T cell receptor beta chains drawn from one sample of a study of memory CD8 T cells in hepatitis C reinfection. Assay used: immunoSEQ multiplex PCR; TCRdb lists only in-frame clones, some missing. The sample has approximately 51,000 clones; roughly nine tenths are singletons. The sample taken for sequencing was naive CD8+ T cells sorted from blood. These receptors came from a man aged 18 to 29 with hepatitis C virus infection. The CDR3 runs from the conserved cysteine through the conserved F or W. The D gene is left open where the match is weak. Rows give clone size only sometimes, using once, few, many, or a class for an expanded clone.

CDR3 protein,CDR3 DNA,J gene,V gene,D gene,clone size
CASSLEVGYGYTF,TGTGCCAGCAGCTTAGAAGTCGGTTATGGCTACACCTTC,TRBJ1-2,TRBV7-6,.,.
CASSSPYITSGIKTEQFF,TGTGCCAGCAGTTCCCCTTATATCACTAGCGGGATAAAAACTGAGCAGTTCTTC,TRBJ2-1,TRBV28,TRBD2,.
CASSLGLAVTNEQFF,TGTGCCAGCAGCTTGGGACTAGCGGTAACTAATGAGCAGTTCTTC,TRBJ2-1,TRBV5-6,TRBD2,.
CASSYDSNTDTQYF,TGTGCCAGCAGTTACGACAGTAACACAGATACGCAGTATTTT,TRBJ2-3,TRBV6-6,.,.
CASTRYKAEVGYTF,TGTGCCAGCACAAGATACAAGGCGGAAGTTGGCTACACCTTC,TRBJ1-2,TRBV11-2,.,.
CASSLLAGGGADTQYF,TGTGCCAGCAGTTTACTAGCGGGAGGGGGTGCAGATACGCAGTATTTT,TRBJ2-3,TRBV27,TRBD2,.
CASRFSTGNEQFF,TGTGCCAGCAGATTTAGTACCGGCAATGAGCAGTTCTTC,TRBJ2-1,TRBV7-9,.,.
CASSQDRGRQAGNIQYF,TGTGCCAGCAGCCAAGATCGGGGTCGACAGGCCGGAAACATTCAGTACTTC,TRBJ2-4,TRBV4-2,.,.
CARGYRAVSAYNEQFF,TGTGCCAGAGGATACCGAGCGGTTTCCGCCTACAATGAGCAGTTCTTC,TRBJ2-1,TRBV5-3,.,.
CASSVEEESSGNTIYF,TGTGCCAGCAGCGTAGAGGAGGAGAGCTCTGGAAACACCATATATTTT,TRBJ1-3,TRBV9,.,.
CASSDRGYNSPLHF,TGCGCCAGCAGTGATCGGGGGTACAATTCACCCCTCCACTTT,TRBJ1-6,TRBV10-2,.,.
CASTPGQGVNEQFF,TGTGCCAGCACGCCGGGACAGGGAGTCAATGAGCAGTTCTTC,TRBJ2-1,TRBV7-9,TRBD1,.
CASSTYLAPTDTQYF,TGTGCCAGCAGCACTTACCTCGCACCCACAGATACGCAGTATTTT,TRBJ2-3,TRBV14,.,.
CASSPPGVSTGELFF,TGCGCCAGCAGCCCGCCAGGGGTGTCCACCGGGGAGCTGTTTTTT,TRBJ2-2,TRBV5-1,.,.
CATNRGGTEAFF,TGTGCCACGAACAGGGGCGGCACTGAAGCTTTCTTT,TRBJ1-1,TRBV28,TRBD1,.
CASSQDMIFGEQFF,TGCGCCAGCAGCCAAGATATGATTTTCGGGGAGCAGTTCTTC,TRBJ2-1,TRBV4-1,.,.
CASSNNDMVGRFYGYTF,TGTGCCAGTAGTAACAACGACATGGTAGGGAGGTTTTATGGCTACACCTTC,TRBJ1-2,TRBV19,.,.
CASSPSGFSYVNEQFF,TGTGCCAGCAGTCCCTCGGGATTTAGTTATGTCAATGAGCAGTTCTTC,TRBJ2-1,TRBV27,.,once
CASSLIGGGNTIYF,TGTGCCAGCAGCTTAATAGGGGGTGGAAACACCATATATTTT,TRBJ1-3,TRBV7-8,.,.
CASSPEVGQPQHF,TGTGCCAGCAGCCCAGAGGTGGGTCAGCCCCAGCATTTT,TRBJ1-5,TRBV7-6,.,.
CASSLSPLAGLGELFF,TGTGCCAGCAGCTTAAGCCCGCTAGCGGGATTGGGGGAGCTGTTTTTT,TRBJ2-2,TRBV5-8,TRBD2,few
CASSLVLAGGLSEQFF,TGTGCCAGCAGCTTAGTACTAGCGGGGGGGCTCAGTGAGCAGTTCTTC,TRBJ2-1,TRBV7-9,TRBD2,once
CASSVSGGAGQFF,TGTGCCAGCAGCGTTAGCGGGGGGGCCGGGCAGTTCTTC,TRBJ2-1,TRBV5-4,TRBD2,.
CASSEALRSFVTGELFF,TGTGCCAGCAGTGAAGCCCTCAGATCTTTCGTCACCGGGGAGCTGTTTTTT,TRBJ2-2,TRBV6-1,.,few
CAWGPGQSPWNTIYF,TGTGCCTGGGGCCCGGGACAGTCTCCCTGGAACACCATATATTTT,TRBJ1-3,TRBV30,TRBD1,.
CASSFQPGLAGEGMNEQFF,TGTGCCAGCAGCTTCCAACCGGGACTAGCGGGCGAGGGGATGAATGAGCAGTTCTTC,TRBJ2-1,TRBV11-2,TRBD2,.
CASSPRDSTVEKLFF,TGTGCCAGCAGTCCCCGGGACAGCACCGTTGAAAAACTGTTTTTT,TRBJ1-4,TRBV6-5,TRBD1,.
CASSGDLPSGSGRIYNEQFF,TGTGCCAGCAGCGGAGACCTCCCCAGCGGTAGCGGGAGGATCTACAATGAGCAGTTCTTC,TRBJ2-1,TRBV9,TRBD2,.
CASSFRLVPEEYEQYF,TGTGCCAGCAGTTTTCGACTAGTACCTGAGGAATACGAGCAGTACTTC,TRBJ2-7,TRBV28,.,.